This T cell receptor (beta chain) originates from a study of shared clonotypes between healthy human individuals. CDR3 size: 13 residues. Trimming took 1 base from V and 7 from J, leaving 11 bases between them. Germline V CDR1 and CDR2: SGHRS, YFSETQ. This clone has a handful of counts. Its antigen is unidentified. Donors were healthy HIV-negative adults without recently reported acute infections or vaccinations. General study results and limits: Specimens sampled were limited to blood, with tissue repertoires likely differing.

The authors distributed each subset's genomic DNA evenly over several immunoSEQ plates. The authors' processing: As immunoSEQ supplied junction-only sequences (without quality scores), filtering differed. Using immunoSEQ multiplex PCR, the repertoire was profiled, and TCRdb retains in-frame clones only, with some absent. V, J and clone size are taken as reported in that table, and D and trimming were inferred from the DNA itself. The sample lists some 470,000 clones, about three quarters occurring once. The rearrangement joins TRBV5-1 to TRBJ1-1; D is uncertain. What was sequenced was PBMCs. The receptor's source is a woman in her 40s in good health. Some clones in this sample may be carry-over from other donors' samples. DNA of the CDR3: TGCGCCAGCAGCTTGTCGGCGGACGTTGAAGCTTTCTTT. This translates into CASSLSADVEAFF.